Sequencing of this T cell receptor beta chain was carried out in a study of T cell repertoires in cytomegalovirus infection. Study overall: Recently described HLA-C-restricted plus well-studied HLA-B-restricted CMV epitopes were used. CMV infection together with matching HLA type was indicated by public TCR beta signatures.

Study-wide results and caveats: Carriage of CMV together with the relevant HLA was identifiable through cumulative public TCR beta family frequency. It was HLA-C-restricted CMV-specific TCR beta clonotypes that dominated the response ex vivo.

TCRdb itself ran the reads through MiXCR, one entry per CDR3 protein. The sample consists of roughly 120,000 distinct CDR3 sequences, around 31% of them appearing once. Note on this clonotype: Its target is unknown.

This clonotype was sampled from a human donor in good health (CMV status not recorded). Some clones in this sample may be carry-over from other donors' samples. Sequenced material: CD8+ T cells from cultured PBMCs, taken from culture after CMV antigen stimulation.

The CDR3 nucleotides read TGTGCCAGCAGCCGAGGTGCGATTGGCTCACCCCTCCACTTT. It yields the protein CASSRGAIGSPLHF. J is TRBJ1-6 and V is TRBV14; D remains ambiguous. Germline CDR1 and CDR2: SGHDN and FVKESK. V gave up 4 bases and J gave up 10 bases, with 14 bases separating them. This CDR3 comprises 14 residues.